In its sample, the clone carrying this TCR beta chain was seen once. The antigen remains undetermined. The method was immunoSEQ multiplex PCR; TCRdb's version includes in-frame clones alone and lacks a portion of them. Of some 60,000 clones in the sample, less than 90% were seen once. These data come from a study of a mutant IDH1 vaccine in newly diagnosed glioma. At the level of the study: The first vaccination came 4-6 weeks after radiotherapy alone, or with temozolomide cycles.

This sample's time point: week 47, end of study. A 20-mer mutant IDH1 peptide at 300 ug was injected subcutaneously with topical imiquimod. The CDR3 spans 15 residues. Between the trimmed V and J ends, which lost 0 bases and 3 bases, there was a span of 11 bases. CDR1 GTSNPN and CDR2 SVGIG come from the germline V gene (reference sequence). The clonotype originates from a woman in her forties or fifties with glioma. The chain carries TRBV30 and TRBJ1-4; possible D gene TRBD1, 6 bases. This material consisted of PBMCs, taken from a glioma patient whose treatment included an IDH1 peptide vaccine. The DNA for the CDR3 is TGTGCCTGGAGTGTACGTGACAGGCCTAATGAAAAACTGTTTTTT. This encodes CAWSVRDRPNEKLFF.